A single sample is the source of the 22 T cell receptor beta chains below, sequenced in a study of memory CD4+ T cells and cytomegalovirus serostatus. Clones were read by immunoSEQ multiplex PCR, and TCRdb kept only the in-frame ones, dropping some. This table holds some 49,000 clones, 75% to 85% found once. Single viable CD3+CD4+CD8-CD45RO+ cells were sorted as the memory CD4+ T cells. Sequenced material: memory CD4+ T cells from blood. The origin of the receptors is an adult in good health and CMV-seronegative.

The chain carries TRBV20-1 and TRBJ2-4; D is unresolved. This CDR3 comprises 11 residues. The V end lost 6 bases, the J end lost 6 bases, and 9 bases lay between the germline ends. Germline CDR1 and CDR2: DFQATT and SNEGSKA (reference sequence). Here the CDR3 reads CSALERNIQYF. The CDR3 nucleotides are TGCAGTGCCCTGGAAAGAAACATTCAGTACTTC.

This clone is judged medium-sized. The chain has TRBV15 and TRBJ1-5, with D unclear. Deletions cut 0 bases from V and 7 bases from J, with 13 bases between. Germline values: CDR1 LNHNV, CDR2 YYDKDF (reference sequence). The CDR3 runs 15 residues. The CDR3, as DNA: TGTGCCACCAGCAGAGAGGCGCAGTCGGGGCAGCCCCAGCATTTT. It encodes CATSREAQSGQPQHF.

CDR3: CSVDMTGGTEAFF. The CDR3, as DNA: TGCAGCGTGGACATGACAGGGGGGACTGAAGCTTTCTTT. The V gene is TRBV29-1, the J gene TRBJ1-1; TRBD1 agrees at 9 bases. Trimming cost V 6 bases and J 5 bases; bases outside gene matches: 7. The CDR3 contains 13 residues. Germline V gene sequence: CDR1 SQVTM, CDR2 ANQGSEA.

The sample holds one count of this clone. This sequence joins TRBV7-2 and TRBJ1-6, with TRBD1 as a possible D gene (5 bases). The length of the CDR3 is 14 residues. Trimming stripped 2 bases from V and 9 bases from J, with 11 bases between. CDR1 and CDR2 (germline): SGHTA, FQGNSA. The CDR3 loop is CASSLSQGSSPLHF. CDR3 nucleotide sequence: TGTGCCAGCAGCTTATCGCAGGGAAGTTCACCCCTCCACTTT.

The chain uses TRBV7-2 and TRBJ2-7; tentatively, D is TRBD1 or TRBD2 (5 bases each). Germline lookup yields CDR1 SGHTA and CDR2 FQGNSA. V shed 5 bases and J shed 3 bases, with 17 bases lying between them. The CDR3 is 15 residues long. The CDR3 region is CASSAPGTVDYEQYF. CDR3 bases: TGTGCCAGCAGCGCCCCCGGGACCGTCGACTACGAGCAGTACTTC.

The chain combines TRBV9 with TRBJ2-1; D may be TRBD1 (6 bases). The CDR3 contains 13 residues. Trimming removed 4 bases at V and 6 bases at J, with 11 bases between. CDR1 SGDLS and CDR2 YYNGEE come from the germline V gene. CDR3 protein: CASSIGTSNEQFF. DNA of the CDR3: TGTGCCAGCAGCATTGGGACAAGCAATGAGCAGTTCTTC.

This clone was counted between two and nine times. V and J are TRBV7-9 and TRBJ2-1; 8 positions agree with TRBD1. The CDR3 has 15 residues. The junction had 9 bases not matched to a gene; V was cut back by 2 bases and J by 9 bases. Germline V gene data show CDR1 as SEHNR and CDR2 as FQNEAQ (reference sequence). This CDR3 reads CASSLPGTGGSEQFF. DNA for the CDR3: TGTGCCAGCAGCTTACCGGGGACAGGTGGGAGTGAGCAGTTCTTC.

The chain couples TRBV7-2 to TRBJ2-1; the match to TRBD2 covers 12 bases. Germline values: CDR1 SGHTA, CDR2 FQGNSA. CDR3 size: 18 residues. Germline trimming cut 2 bases from V and 0 bases from J; bases unmatched to any gene: 5. The CDR3 is CASSLRLAGAGSYNEQFF. The CDR3 DNA is TGTGCCAGCAGCTTACGACTAGCGGGGGCCGGCTCCTACAATGAGCAGTTCTTC.

The CDR3 bases are TGTGCCTGGAGTGGGGCGGGGGGCGTGAAGACCCAGTACTTC. This translates into CAWSGAGGVKTQYF. The chain uses TRBV30 and TRBJ2-5, with 8 positions matching TRBD2. This CDR3 has 14 amino acids. J lost 6 bases, V lost 1 base, and 7 bases had no gene match. In germline, CDR1 is GTSNPN, CDR2 SVGIG (reference sequence).

J is TRBJ1-1 and V is TRBV6-5; D gene uncertain. V was trimmed by 5 bases and J by 4 bases, leaving 14 bases between them. The CDR3 consists of 14 residues. CDR1 and CDR2 (germline): MNHEY, SVGAGI. CDR3 in amino acids: CASSGRRRGTEAFF. CDR3 nucleotides: TGTGCCAGCAGTGGAAGAAGGCGGGGCACTGAAGCTTTCTTT.

The chain has TRBV6-1 and TRBJ1-1, with a weak D call TRBD1 (5 bases). The germline V gene has CDR1 MNHNS and CDR2 SASEGT. CDR3 size: 13 residues. Trimming removed 4 bases from V and 1 base from J, with 7 bases in between. CDR3 coding DNA: TGTGCCAGCAGTGGACAGTCGAACACTGAAGCTTTCTTT. Residues: CASSGQSNTEAFF.

V is TRBV7-3 and J is TRBJ1-1, with D perhaps matching TRBD1 (5 bases). Germline assignment: CDR1 SGHTA and CDR2 FQGTGA. With 2 bases removed from V and 5 bases from J, the gap between germline ends came to 12 bases. The CDR3 covers 14 residues. The CDR3 loop reads CASSLWGYGTEAFF. The CDR3, as DNA: TGTGCCAGCAGCTTATGGGGGTATGGGACTGAAGCTTTCTTT.

This clone was found a few times. The chain's CDR3 is CAISEPKGAGGANTEAFF. Here the CDR3 DNA reads TGTGCCATCAGTGAGCCGAAGGGAGCAGGGGGGGCGAACACTGAAGCTTTCTTT. The rearrangement links TRBV10-3 to TRBJ1-1; 7 positions agree with TRBD1. In germline, CDR1 is ENHRY, CDR2 SYGVKD. Losses at the gene ends were 2 bases for V and 1 base for J; bases not matched to a gene: 13. The CDR3 contains 18 residues.

V gene TRBV4-2 combines with J gene TRBJ1-4; 7 bases agree with TRBD1. This CDR3 has 14 residues. V shed 2 bases, J shed 5 bases, and the junction held 2 bases outside the gene matches. CDR1 is LGHNA and CDR2 is YNFKEQ in the germline V gene. The DNA of the CDR3 is TGTGCCAGCAGCCAACAGGGGGGGAATGAAAAACTGTTTTTT. As protein: CASSQQGGNEKLFF.

This clone was seen once. This sequence joins TRBV6-6 and TRBJ2-2, with D possibly TRBD2 on 5 matching bases. This CDR3 has 14 amino acids. Trimming pared 5 bases from V and 5 bases from J, leaving 12 bases between. Per the germline V gene, CDR1 is MNHNY and CDR2 is SVGAGI (reference sequence). CDR3 nucleotide sequence: TGTGCCAGCAGTCCCGGAGGCGGGACCGGGGAGCTGTTTTTT. Protein: CASSPGGGTGELFF.

The gene calls are TRBV11-3 and TRBJ2-3; 12 nucleotides align to TRBD2. The germline gives CDR1 SGHNT, CDR2 YENEEA. This CDR3 contains 16 residues. V was pared by 4 bases and J by 0 bases, with 2 bases of the junction left unmatched. CDR3 DNA sequence: TGTGCCAGCAGCTCGGGGACTAGCGGGAGCACAGATACGCAGTATTTT. Its protein is CASSSGTSGSTDTQYF.

The V and J genes are TRBV4-3 and TRBJ1-4; no clear D. The V and J ends lost 4 bases and 8 bases respectively, with 14 bases between them. Germline V gene lookup returns CDR1 LGHNA and CDR2 YSLEER. This CDR3 region has 14 residues. CDR3 sequence: CASSPTGSGEKLFF. CDR3 bases: TGCGCCAGCAGCCCTACCGGTTCGGGGGAAAAACTGTTTTTT.

The genes are TRBV18 and TRBJ2-7; the D gene is possibly TRBD1 (6 bases). There are 16 residues in the CDR3. V shed 0 bases and J shed 2 bases, with 14 bases lying between them. Germline assignment: CDR1 KGHSH and CDR2 LQKENI. In DNA, the CDR3 is TGTGCCAGCTCACCACCGAAGACGAGGACAGCCTACGAGCAGTACTTC. It codes for CASSPPKTRTAYEQYF.

The chain is built from TRBV7-9 and TRBJ2-2; 12 bases are a match to TRBD1. Per the germline V gene, CDR1 is SEHNR and CDR2 is FQNEAQ (reference sequence). V was pared by 10 bases and J by 3 bases, with 9 bases of the junction left unmatched. The CDR3 is 16 residues long. CDR3 protein: CATRARDRGHTGELFF. The CDR3 DNA reads TGTGCCACCCGAGCCCGGGACAGGGGGCACACCGGGGAGCTGTTTTTT.

The CDR3 nucleotides are TGTGCCAGCAGCCCCACCGGGGGCTCCTACAATGAGCAGTTCTTC. Protein: CASSPTGGSYNEQFF. The V and J genes are TRBV11-2 and TRBJ2-1; the D gene is possibly TRBD2 (6 bases). CDR1 SGHAT and CDR2 FQNNGV come from the germline V gene. V was clipped by 5 bases and J by 0 bases, with 11 bases between them. The CDR3 has 15 residues. Combining the CDR3 with reference TRBV11-2 and TRBJ2-1 gives the whole variable domain EAGVAQSPRYKIIEKRQSVAFWCNPISGHATLYWYQQILGQGPKLLIQFQNNGVVDDSQLPKDRFSAERLKGVDSTLKIQPAKLEDSAVYLCASSPTGGSYNEQFFGPGTRLTVL.

The rearrangement uses TRBV4-1 and TRBJ1-2; tentative D call: TRBD1 (6 bases). V was shortened by 2 bases and J by 8 bases, with 30 bases between the two germline ends. Germline V gives CDR1 MGHRA, CDR2 YSYEKL. This CDR3 has 19 residues. CDR3: CASSQLDLLRGRVSLGYTF. The CDR3 nucleotides are TGCGCCAGCAGCCAACTCGACCTCCTCCGGGGGCGAGTAAGCCTGGGCTACACCTTC.

This clone was detected only once. The V call is TRBV2, the J call TRBJ1-1; D perhaps matches TRBD1 (5 bases). With 6 bases removed from V and 0 bases from J, the gap between germline ends came to 11 bases. Germline values: CDR1 SNHLY, CDR2 FYNNEI. The CDR3 is 14 residues long. DNA for the CDR3: TGTGCCAGCAGCCGGAGGGGCGTGAACACTGAAGCTTTCTTT. This gives the protein CASSRRGVNTEAFF.